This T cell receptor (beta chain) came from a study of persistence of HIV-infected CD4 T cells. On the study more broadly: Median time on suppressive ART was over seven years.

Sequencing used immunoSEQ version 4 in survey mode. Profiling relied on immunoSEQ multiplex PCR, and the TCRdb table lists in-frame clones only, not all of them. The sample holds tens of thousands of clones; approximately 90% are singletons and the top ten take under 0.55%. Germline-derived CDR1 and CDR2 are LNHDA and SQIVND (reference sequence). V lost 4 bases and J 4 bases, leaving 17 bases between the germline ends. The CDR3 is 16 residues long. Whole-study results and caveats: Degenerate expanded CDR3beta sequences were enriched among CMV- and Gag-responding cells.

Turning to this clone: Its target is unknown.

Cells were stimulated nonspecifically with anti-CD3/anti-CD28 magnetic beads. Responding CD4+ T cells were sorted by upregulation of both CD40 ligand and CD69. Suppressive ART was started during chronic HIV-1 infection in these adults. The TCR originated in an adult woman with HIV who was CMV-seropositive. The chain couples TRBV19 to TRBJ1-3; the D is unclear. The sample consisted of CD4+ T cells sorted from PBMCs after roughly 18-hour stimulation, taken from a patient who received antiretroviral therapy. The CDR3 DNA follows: TGTGCCAGTAGTAAACCCGGACCGAGAGCGGGAAACACCATATATTTT. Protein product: CASSKPGPRAGNTIYF.